This T cell receptor beta chain came from a study of T cell repertoires in cytomegalovirus infection. Notes on the study in general: Carriers of CMV plus the relevant HLA were identified by cumulative public TCR beta family frequency. Within the response measured ex vivo, HLA-C-restricted CMV-specific TCR beta clonotypes were dominant.

TCRdb reprocessed the reads via MiXCR and lists one record per CDR3 protein. The data hold around 630,000 distinct CDR3 sequences, with about 24% observed a single time. Points on this clonotype: Its antigen is still unknown.

Trimming took 10 bases from V and 0 from J; bases not matched to a gene: 7. In germline, CDR1 is MDHEN, CDR2 SYDVKM. The CDR3 is made up of 16 amino acids. V is TRBV28 and J is TRBJ2-6; 9 bases match TRBD1. This TCR was recovered from a human donor in good health (CMV status not recorded). Some clones in this sample may be carry-over from other donors' samples. Sequencing was performed on CD8+ T cells from PBMCs. In DNA, the CDR3 is TGTGCCACAGCGGGACAGGGCCTCTCTGGGGCCAACGTCCTGACTTTC. Residues: CATAGQGLSGANVLTF. The full variable domain, completed using reference TRBV28 and TRBJ2-6, is DVKVTQSSRYLVKRTGEKVFLECVQDMDHENMFWYRQDPGLGLRLIYFSYDVKMKEKGDIPEGYSVSREKKERFSLILESASTNQTSMYLCATAGQGLSGANVLTFGAGSRLTVL.